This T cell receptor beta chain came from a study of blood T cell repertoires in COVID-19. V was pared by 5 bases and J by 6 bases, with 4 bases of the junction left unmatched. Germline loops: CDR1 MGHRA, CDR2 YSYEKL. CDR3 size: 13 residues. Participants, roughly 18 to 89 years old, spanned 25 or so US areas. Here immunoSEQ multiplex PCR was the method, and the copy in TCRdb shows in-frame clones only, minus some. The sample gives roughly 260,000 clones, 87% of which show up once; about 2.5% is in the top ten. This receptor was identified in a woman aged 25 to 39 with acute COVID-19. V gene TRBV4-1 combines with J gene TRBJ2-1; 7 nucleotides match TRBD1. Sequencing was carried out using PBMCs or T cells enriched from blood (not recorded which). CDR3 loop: CASSSRTGNEQFF. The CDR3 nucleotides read TGCGCCAGCAGCTCTCGGACAGGCAATGAGCAGTTCTTC.